This is a list of T cell receptor beta chains from one sample in a study of spatial heterogeneity in lung cancer. MiXCR, run by TCRdb on the 5' RACE reads, gives a single entry per CDR3 protein. The profile shows 16,000 or so distinct CDR3 sequences, approximately 5% of them singletons. The starting material was lung tumor tissue, obtained at surgery. All receptors derive from a female donor with early-stage non-small cell lung cancer. CDR3s include the opening cysteine and the closing phenylalanine or tryptophan. The D gene is left open where the match is weak. Expanded clones get a size class; other rows say once, few or many, or leave the size out.

>many|TRBV10-3|13|TRBD1|TRBJ1-1
TGTGCCACAACGGGACAGGGGAGCACTGAAGCTTTCTTT
CATTGQGSTEAFF
>many|TRBV2|14|.|TRBJ2-2
TGTGCCAGACCCCCGGACCGGGGCACCGGGGAGCTGTTTTTT
CARPPDRGTGELFF
>many|TRBV25-1|15|TRBD1|TRBJ2-7
TGTGCCAGCAGTGAATGGACAGGGGATTCTGGCGAGCAGTACTTC
CASSEWTGDSGEQYF
>many|TRBV9|14|.|TRBJ1-1
TGTGCCAGCAGCAAACAGGAGGGGCATACTGAAGCTTTCTTT
CASSKQEGHTEAFF
>many|TRBV29-1|13|.|TRBJ1-1
TGCAGCGTTGACCGGGCCCAGGGCACTGAAGCTTTCTTT
CSVDRAQGTEAFF
>.|TRBV27|15|.|TRBJ1-3
TGTGCCAGCAGTTTATCCGGGATAGCTGGAAACACCATATATTTT
CASSLSGIAGNTIYF
>.|TRBV3-1|15|.|TRBJ2-4
TGTGCCAGCAGCCAAGACATAGGAGCCAAAAACATTCAGTACTTC
CASSQDIGAKNIQYF
>many|TRBV25-1|15|TRBD2|TRBJ2-7
TGTGCCAGCAGTGAGAGCGGGAGAGGCAGTTGGGAGCAGTACTTC
CASSESGRGSWEQYF
>medium-sized|TRBV7-8|14|.|TRBJ2-3
TGTGCCAGTCTCCGCGGGGGCGTCGCAGATACGCAGTATTTT
CASLRGGVADTQYF
>.|TRBV4-1|15|TRBD2|TRBJ2-7
TGCGCCAGCAGCCAAGTTGGACTAGCGGGAAACGAGCAGTACTTC
CASSQVGLAGNEQYF
>large|TRBV10-3|15|.|TRBJ1-5
TGTGCCATCGGCAGGGGCGGAGATAGCAATCAGCCCCAGCATTTT
CAIGRGGDSNQPQHF
>medium-sized|TRBV5-1|12|.|TRBJ2-5
TGCGCCAGCAGCTTGGAACAAGAGACCCAGTACTTC
CASSLEQETQYF
>many|TRBV28|16|.|TRBJ2-1
TGTGCCACCTTACCCATGGCAGTACATTGGGGCAATGAGCAGTTCTTC
CATLPMAVHWGNEQFF
>many|TRBV2|14|TRBD1|TRBJ1-4
TGTGCCAGCAGTCAACAGGGGGCCGGTGAAAAACTGTTTTTT
CASSQQGAGEKLFF
>medium-sized|TRBV12-3/TRBV12-4|13|TRBD1|TRBJ1-5
TGTGCCACCTCCCTAGGGGGCGGTCAGCCCCAGCATTTT
CATSLGGGQPQHF
>many|TRBV6-2/TRBV6-3|14|TRBD1|TRBJ2-1
TGTGCCAGCAAGCTAAGACAGGGGTTCAATGAGCAGTTCTTC
CASKLRQGFNEQFF
>many|TRBV3-1|13|.|TRBJ2-3
TGTGCCAGCAGCCAAGATTTATTAGGTACGCAGTATTTT
CASSQDLLGTQYF
>many|TRBV6-2/TRBV6-3|17|TRBD2|TRBJ2-5
TGTGCCAGCAGTTACTCCTTAGTGCGGGGGGATCAAGAGACCCAGTACTTC
CASSYSLVRGDQETQYF